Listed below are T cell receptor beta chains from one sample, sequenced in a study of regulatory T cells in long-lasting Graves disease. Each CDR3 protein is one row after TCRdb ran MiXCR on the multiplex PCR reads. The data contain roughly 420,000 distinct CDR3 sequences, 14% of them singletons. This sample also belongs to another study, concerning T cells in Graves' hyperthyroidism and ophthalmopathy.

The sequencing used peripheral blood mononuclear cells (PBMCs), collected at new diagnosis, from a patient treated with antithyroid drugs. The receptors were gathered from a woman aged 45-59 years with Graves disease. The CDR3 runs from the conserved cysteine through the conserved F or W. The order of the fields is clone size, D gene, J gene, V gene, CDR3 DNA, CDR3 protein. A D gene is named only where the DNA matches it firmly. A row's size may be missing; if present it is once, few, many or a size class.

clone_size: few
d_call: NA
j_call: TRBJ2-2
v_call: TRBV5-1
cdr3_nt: TGCGCCAGCAGCTTGGGGGACGACACCGGGGAGCTGTTTTTT
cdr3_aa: CASSLGDDTGELFF

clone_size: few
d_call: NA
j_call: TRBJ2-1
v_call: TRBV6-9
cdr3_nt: TGTGCCAGCAGTTACTCAGCGGTGGGGTACAATGAGCAGTTCTTC
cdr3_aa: CASSYSAVGYNEQFF

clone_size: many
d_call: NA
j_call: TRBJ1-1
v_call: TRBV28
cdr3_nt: TGTGCCAGCAGTTTAAGGGGAAGACTAGCTTTCTTT
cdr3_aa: CASSLRGRLAFF

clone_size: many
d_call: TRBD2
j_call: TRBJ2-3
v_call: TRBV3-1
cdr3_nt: TGTGCCAGCAGCCAAGTGGCCCCTAGCGGGAGCACAGATACGCAGTATTTT
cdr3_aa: CASSQVAPSGSTDTQYF

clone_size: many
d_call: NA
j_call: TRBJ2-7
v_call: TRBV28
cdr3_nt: TGTGCCAGCAGTTGGGCAGGAGCCTACGAGCAGTACTTC
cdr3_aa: CASSWAGAYEQYF

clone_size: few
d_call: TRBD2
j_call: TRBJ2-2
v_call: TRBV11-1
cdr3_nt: TGTGCCAGCAGCCGTAAGCGGGAGGTAGATACCGGGGAGCTGTTTTTT
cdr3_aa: CASSRKREVDTGELFF

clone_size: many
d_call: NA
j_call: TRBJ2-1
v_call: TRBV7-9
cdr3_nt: TGTGCCAGCAGCTCCAGCATCTACAATGAGCAGTTCTTC
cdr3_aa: CASSSSIYNEQFF

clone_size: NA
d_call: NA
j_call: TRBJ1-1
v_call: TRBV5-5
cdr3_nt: TGTGCCAGCAGCGGTGATTGGGGGCGGAGCACTGAAGCTTTCTTT
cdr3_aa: CASSGDWGRSTEAFF

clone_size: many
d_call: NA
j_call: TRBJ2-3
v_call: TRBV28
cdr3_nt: TGTGCCAGCAGTTTCGGGGGCCGAGGTATAAGCACAGATACGCAGTATTTT
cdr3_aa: CASSFGGRGISTDTQYF

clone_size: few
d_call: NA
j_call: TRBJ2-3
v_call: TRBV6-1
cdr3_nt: TGTGCCAGCAGAGCCCCCGGGACTAGCACAGATACGCAGTATTTT
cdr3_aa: CASRAPGTSTDTQYF

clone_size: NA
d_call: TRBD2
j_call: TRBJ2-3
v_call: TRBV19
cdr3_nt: TGTGCCAGTAAACCGGGACTAGCTGCAGATACGCAGTATTTT
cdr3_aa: CASKPGLAADTQYF

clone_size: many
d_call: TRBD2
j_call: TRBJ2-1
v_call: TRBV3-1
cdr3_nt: TGTGCCAGCAGCCAATCTAGCGGGAGGGTAACAAATGAGCAGTTCTTC
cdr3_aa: CASSQSSGRVTNEQFF

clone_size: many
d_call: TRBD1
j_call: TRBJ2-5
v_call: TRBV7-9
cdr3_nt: TGTGCCAGCAGCTTGGGTCAGGGGGCAGGAGAGACCCAGTACTTC
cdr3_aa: CASSLGQGAGETQYF

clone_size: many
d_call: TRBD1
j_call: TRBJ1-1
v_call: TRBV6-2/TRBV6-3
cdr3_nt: TGTGCCAGCAGTTCCGGGACAGGGGCGCAGACTGAAGCTTTCTTT
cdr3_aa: CASSSGTGAQTEAFF

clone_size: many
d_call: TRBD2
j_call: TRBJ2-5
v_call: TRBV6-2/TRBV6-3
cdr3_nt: TGTGCCAGCAGTTACAGCGCTAGCGGGCAAGAGACCCAGTACTTC
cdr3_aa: CASSYSASGQETQYF

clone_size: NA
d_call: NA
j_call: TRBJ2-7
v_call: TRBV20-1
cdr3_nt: TGCAGTGCTGAGGGTGGGCACTCCTACGAGCAGTACTTC
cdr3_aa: CSAEGGHSYEQYF

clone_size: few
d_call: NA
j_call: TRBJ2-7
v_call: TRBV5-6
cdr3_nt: TGTGCCAGCAGCAGGACATCCTCCTACGAGCAGTACTTC
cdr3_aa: CASSRTSSYEQYF

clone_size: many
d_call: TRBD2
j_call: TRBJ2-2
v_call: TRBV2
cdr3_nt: TGTGCCGGGCTAGCGGGAGGGAACACCGGGGAGCTGTTTTTT
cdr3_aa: CAGLAGGNTGELFF

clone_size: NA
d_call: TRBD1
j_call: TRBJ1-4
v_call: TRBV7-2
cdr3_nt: TGTGCCAGCAGCTCGGGACAGAGCAGTCCCTGGACGGCAACTAATGAAAAACTGTTTTTT
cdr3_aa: CASSSGQSSPWTATNEKLFF

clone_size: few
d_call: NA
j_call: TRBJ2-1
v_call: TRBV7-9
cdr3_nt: TGTGCCAGCAGCTTGGTAGCGGACAATGGGCAGTTCTTC
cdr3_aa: CASSLVADNGQFF

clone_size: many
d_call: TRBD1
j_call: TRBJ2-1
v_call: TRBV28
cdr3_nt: TGTGCCAGCCGGGGACAGGGGGCGCAGCGGTCCTACAATGAGCAGTTCTTC
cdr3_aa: CASRGQGAQRSYNEQFF

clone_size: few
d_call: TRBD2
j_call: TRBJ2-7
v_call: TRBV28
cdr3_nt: TGTGCCAGCAGTTCGGGACTAGCGGGAGCGCTTGAGCAGTACTTC
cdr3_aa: CASSSGLAGALEQYF

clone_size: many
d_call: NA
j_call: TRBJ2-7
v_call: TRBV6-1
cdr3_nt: TGTGCTGCGGGGCCCTCCTACGAGCAGTACTTC
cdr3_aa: CAAGPSYEQYF

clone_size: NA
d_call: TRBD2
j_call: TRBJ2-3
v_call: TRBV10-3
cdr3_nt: TGTGCCATCAGTGAGTCGTCGGGGCGGGAGGTCCCCCCAGATACGCAGTATTTT
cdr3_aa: CAISESSGREVPPDTQYF

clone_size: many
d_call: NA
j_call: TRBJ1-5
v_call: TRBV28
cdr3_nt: TGTGCCAGCAGCTTCGGGAATCAGCCCCAGCATTTT
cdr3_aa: CASSFGNQPQHF

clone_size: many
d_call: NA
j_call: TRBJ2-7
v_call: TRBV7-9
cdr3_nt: TGTGCCAGCACCGGGACGGAACTCTACGAGCAGTACTTC
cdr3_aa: CASTGTELYEQYF

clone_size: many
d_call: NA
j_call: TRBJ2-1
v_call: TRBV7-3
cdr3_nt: TGTGCCAGCAGCCCAGGGGACTATTCAACCTACAATGAGCAGTTCTTC
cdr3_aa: CASSPGDYSTYNEQFF

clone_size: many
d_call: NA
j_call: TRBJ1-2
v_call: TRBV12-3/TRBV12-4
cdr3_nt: TGTGCCAGCAGTTCCGGGTTGGGAGGCTACACCTTC
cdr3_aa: CASSSGLGGYTF

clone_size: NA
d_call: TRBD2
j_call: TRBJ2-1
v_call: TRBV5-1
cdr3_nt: TGCGCCAGCAGCGGTGGCCTGACACCTTCGGCTAGCGGGAGGGGGAATGAGCAGTTCTTC
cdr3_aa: CASSGGLTPSASGRGNEQFF

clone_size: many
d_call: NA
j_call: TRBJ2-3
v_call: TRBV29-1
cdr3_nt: TGCAGCGTTGAAGATCGAAGGGTTTCTTTAGATACGCAGTATTTT
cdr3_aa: CSVEDRRVSLDTQYF